This T cell receptor (beta chain) was captured by sequencing in a study of regulatory T cells in long-lasting Graves disease. Across the study: For a period under 3 months, newly diagnosed Graves' patients had taken antithyroid drugs. Study observations and caveats: Favored usage of TRBV28, TRBJ1-2 and TRBJ2-5 was recorded in persistent disease.

This clonotype has more than one count but fewer than ten. Antigen specificity is unknown. The TCR beta library used iRepertoire HTBI primers with Arm-PCR amplification of CDR3. TCRdb analysed the multiplex PCR reads with MiXCR anew, one entry per CDR3 protein. The sample lists 450,000 to 650,000 distinct CDR3 sequences; 15% to 20% were seen once. Described time point: newly diagnosed GD, antithyroid drugs for less than 3 months. The authors made the TCR library using RNA they extracted from PBMCs. In each case, Graves' disease was diagnosed per American Thyroid Association guidelines. CDR1 MNHEY and CDR2 SMNVEV come from the germline V gene (reference sequence). J gave up 5 bases and V 5 bases, and 8 bases lay outside the gene matches. The CDR3 sequence is 14 residues long. These data are also associated with another study on T cells in Graves' hyperthyroidism and ophthalmopathy. As that report states: It was considered stable Graves' hyperthyroidism when ophthalmopathy did not progress within 18 months.

The TCR sequence derives from a woman aged 40-65 years with Graves disease. The specimen was peripheral blood mononuclear cells (PBMCs), collected at new diagnosis, from a patient treated with antithyroid drugs. The chain links TRBV27 to TRBJ1-2; TRBD1 matches 7 bases. The CDR3 sequence is CASSTDRVGYGYTF. In DNA form, the CDR3 reads TGTGCCAGCAGTACCGACAGGGTCGGGTATGGCTACACCTTC.